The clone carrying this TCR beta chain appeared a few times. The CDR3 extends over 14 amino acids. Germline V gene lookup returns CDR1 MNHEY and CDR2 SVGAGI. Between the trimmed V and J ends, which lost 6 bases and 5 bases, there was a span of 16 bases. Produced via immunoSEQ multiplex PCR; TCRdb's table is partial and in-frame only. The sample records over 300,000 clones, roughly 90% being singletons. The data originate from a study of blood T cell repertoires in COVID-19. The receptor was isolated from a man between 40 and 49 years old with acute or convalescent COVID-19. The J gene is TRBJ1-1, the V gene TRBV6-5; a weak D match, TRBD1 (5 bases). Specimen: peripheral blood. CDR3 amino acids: CASSLGLIVTEAFF. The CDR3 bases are TGTGCCAGCAGCTTGGGACTTATTGTTACTGAAGCTTTCTTT.